This T cell receptor (beta chain) is drawn from a study of neoadjuvant nivolumab and ipilimumab in lung cancer. Study-wide background: Nivolumab 3 mg/kg was given days 1, 15 and 29, plus ipilimumab 1 mg/kg day 1 in combination.

Profiling relied on immunoSEQ multiplex PCR, and the TCRdb table lists in-frame clones only, not all of them. The table includes some 5,000 clones, around 67% detected once. The CDR3 sequence is 13 residues long. The germline V and J ends were trimmed by 0 bases and 7 bases, with 6 bases remaining between them. The germline gives CDR1 KGHSH, CDR2 LQKENI. This TCR was sampled from an adult with non-small cell lung cancer. This specimen consisted of tumor tissue, obtained after neoadjuvant nivolumab, alone or with ipilimumab, at or shortly before surgery. J is TRBJ1-4 and V is TRBV18; D gene ambiguous. DNA for the CDR3: TGTGCCAGCTCACCACCGGCCTCTGAAAAACTGTTTTTT. Residues: CASSPPASEKLFF.